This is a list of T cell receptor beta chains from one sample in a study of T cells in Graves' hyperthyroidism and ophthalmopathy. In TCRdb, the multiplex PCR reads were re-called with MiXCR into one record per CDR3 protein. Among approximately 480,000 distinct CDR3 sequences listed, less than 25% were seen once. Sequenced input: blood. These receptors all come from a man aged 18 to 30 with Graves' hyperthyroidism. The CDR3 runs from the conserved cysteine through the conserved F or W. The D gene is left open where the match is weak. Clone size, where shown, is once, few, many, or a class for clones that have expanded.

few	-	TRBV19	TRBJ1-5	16	TGTGCCAGTAGTATAACCGCCGGGCAGGGTGATTGGCCCCAGCATTTT	CASSITAGQGDWPQHF
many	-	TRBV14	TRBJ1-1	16	TGTGCCAGCAGCCAAGCGAGGGACACCCGGGGTACTGAAGCTTTCTTT	CASSQARDTRGTEAFF
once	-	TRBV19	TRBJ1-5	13	TGTGCCAGTGGGGTCCAGAGCAGACAGCCCCAGCATTTT	CASGVQSRQPQHF
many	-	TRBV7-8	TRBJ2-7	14	TGTGCCAGCGCGGGACACCCTAAGACCTACGAGCAGTACTTC	CASAGHPKTYEQYF
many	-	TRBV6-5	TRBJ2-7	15	TGTGCCAGCAGTTACTCACGAGGGGTTCGGTACGAGCAGTACTTC	CASSYSRGVRYEQYF
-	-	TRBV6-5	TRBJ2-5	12	TGTGCCAGCAGTTACGGTCGGGAGACCCAGTACTTC	CASSYGRETQYF
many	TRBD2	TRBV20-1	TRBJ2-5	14	TGCAGTGCTGTCCCGGGACTAGCGTCTGAGACCCAGTACTTC	CSAVPGLASETQYF
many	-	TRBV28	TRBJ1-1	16	TGTGCCAGCAGCCCACCTGATGGGACACCCGACACTGAAGCTTTCTTT	CASSPPDGTPDTEAFF
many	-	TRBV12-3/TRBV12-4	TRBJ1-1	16	TGTGCCAGCAGGCCGAACTCCTGGCCTGGGGGCACTGAAGCTTTCTTT	CASRPNSWPGGTEAFF
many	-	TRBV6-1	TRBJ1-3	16	TGTGCCAGCAGTGAACAGGGCCCCGACTCTGGAAACACCATATATTTT	CASSEQGPDSGNTIYF
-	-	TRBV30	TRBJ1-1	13	TGTGCCTGGAGTTTGAATGGGGACACTGAAGCTTTCTTT	CAWSLNGDTEAFF
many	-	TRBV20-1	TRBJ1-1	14	TGCAGTGCTAGCCCGCACAGTATGAACACTGAAGCTTTCTTT	CSASPHSMNTEAFF
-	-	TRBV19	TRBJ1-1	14	TGTGCCAGTAGTATAGAAACAGGTCGGGCTGAAGCTTTCTTT	CASSIETGRAEAFF
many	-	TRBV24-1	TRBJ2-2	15	TGTGCCACCAGTGAATCAGGGACGAACACCGAGGAGCTGTTTTTT	CATSESGTNTEELFF
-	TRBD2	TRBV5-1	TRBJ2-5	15	TGCGCCAGCAGCAACAACCCTAGCGGCCAAGGGACCCAGTACTTC	CASSNNPSGQGTQYF
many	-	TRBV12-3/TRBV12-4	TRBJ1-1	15	TGTGCCAGCAGTTTGGGGAGATCCTTGAACACTGAAGCTTTCTTT	CASSLGRSLNTEAFF
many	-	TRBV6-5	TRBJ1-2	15	TGTGCCAGCAGTTACTCCATCTGGTTCAACTATGGCTACACCTTC	CASSYSIWFNYGYTF
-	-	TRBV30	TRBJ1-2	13	TGTGCCTGGAACTCTGTAGTTCTTTATGGCTACACCTTC	CAWNSVVLYGYTF
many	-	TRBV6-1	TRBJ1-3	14	TGTGCCAGCAGGGACATGAGCTCTGGAAACACCATATATTTT	CASRDMSSGNTIYF
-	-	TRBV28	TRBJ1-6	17	TGTGCCAGCAGTTTATGGGGGGAGGGTGTGTACAATTCACCCCTCCACTTT	CASSLWGEGVYNSPLHF
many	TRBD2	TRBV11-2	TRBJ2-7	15	TGTGCCAGCAGCCGTGGGACTAGCGCATCCTACGAGCAGTACTTC	CASSRGTSASYEQYF
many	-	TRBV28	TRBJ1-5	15	TGTGCCAGCAGCTCGACAGTGTCGCCGAATCAGCCCCAGCATTTT	CASSSTVSPNQPQHF
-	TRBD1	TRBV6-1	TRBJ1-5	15	TGTGCCAGCAGAGGGACAGCCTATAGCAATCAGCCCCAGCATTTT	CASRGTAYSNQPQHF
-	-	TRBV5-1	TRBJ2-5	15	TGCGCCAGCAGCCCCACAGGGAATTCCCAAGAGACCCAGTACTTC	CASSPTGNSQETQYF
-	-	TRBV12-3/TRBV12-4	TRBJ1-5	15	TGTGCCAGCAGTTTAGTAATGGGGGCAGGACAGCCCCAGCATTTT	CASSLVMGAGQPQHF
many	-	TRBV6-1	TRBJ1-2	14	TGTGCCAGCAGTGCTCGGGAGGGGCCCTATGGCTACACCTTC	CASSAREGPYGYTF
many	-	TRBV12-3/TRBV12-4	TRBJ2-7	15	TGTGCCAGCAGTCAGGGGGAGGGACTCCTCTTCGAGCAGTACTTC	CASSQGEGLLFEQYF
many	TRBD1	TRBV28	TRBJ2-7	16	TGTGCCAGCAGTTTATCGTGGACAGGGGACGCATACGAGCAGTACTTC	CASSLSWTGDAYEQYF